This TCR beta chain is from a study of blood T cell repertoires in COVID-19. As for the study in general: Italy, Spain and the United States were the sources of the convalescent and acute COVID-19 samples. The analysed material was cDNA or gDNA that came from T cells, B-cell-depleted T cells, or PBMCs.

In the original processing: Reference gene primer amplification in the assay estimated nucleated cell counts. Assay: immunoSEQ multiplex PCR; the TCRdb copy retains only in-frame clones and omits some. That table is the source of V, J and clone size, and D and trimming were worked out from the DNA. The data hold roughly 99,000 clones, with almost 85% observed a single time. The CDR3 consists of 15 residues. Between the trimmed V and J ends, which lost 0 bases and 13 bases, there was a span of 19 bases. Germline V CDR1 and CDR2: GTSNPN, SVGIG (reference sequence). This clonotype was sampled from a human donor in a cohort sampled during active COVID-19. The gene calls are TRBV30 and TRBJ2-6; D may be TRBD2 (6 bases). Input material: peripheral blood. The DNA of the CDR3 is TGTGCCTGGAGTGTACCCTCAGGCGGGACGACAGTCCTGACTTTC. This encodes CAWSVPSGGTTVLTF.